This T cell receptor beta chain appears in the sequencing data of a study of post-analysis software for immune sequencing data. Study details: Courses of disease covered relapsing-remitting, secondary progressive and progressive-relapsing multiple sclerosis.

Every TCR beta cDNA library bore unique molecular identifiers. The authors obtained approximately 460,000 cDNA molecules from around 0.96 to 9.9 million T cells. TCRdb re-derived calls from the PCR reads in MiXCR, one entry per CDR3 protein. Among more than 450,000 distinct CDR3 sequences listed, about 40% were seen once. The study's findings and limits: A significant reduction in normalized Chao1 diversity was observed in multiple sclerosis patients versus controls. Analysis by F measure revealed that same-batch samples clustered strongly together. Controls showed lower frequencies than patients for roughly 5 TRBV segments, and TRBV5-6, TRBV5-1 and TRBV20-1 were among these.

This CDR3 is 16 amino acids long. Losses at the gene ends were 0 bases for V and 2 bases for J; bases not matched to a gene: 4. Germline CDR1 and CDR2: SGDLS and YYNGEE. Concerning this clonotype: Its antigen is undetermined.

The V and J genes are TRBV9 and TRBJ2-3; 9 bases fit TRBD2. Sequences were obtained from blood. The receptor comes from a girl aged 10-17 years with multiple sclerosis. CDR3 nucleotide sequence: TGTGCCAGCAGCGTAGCGGCGGGAGGGTACACAGATACGCAGTATTTT. Its translation: CASSVAAGGYTDTQYF.